Presented here are 5 T cell receptor beta chains from one specimen sequenced in a study of technical replicates of blood from a few donors (TCRdb year 2017). Libraries were prepared through the immunoSEQ multiplex PCR assay. Drawn from immuneACCESS, this table holds only the in-frame rearrangements with V and J called that TCRdb kept. Clones are partly lost; checked studies trace under half to an unresolved V gene and leave the rest unexplained. In all, the sample holds about 62,000 clones, and about 90% of those were seen once. The ten largest make up approximately 5% of the sample. The sequencing input was PBMCs. These receptors originate from a human donor in good health. Some clones in this sample may be carry-over from other donors' samples.

The chain links TRBV6-5 to TRBJ2-7; D unresolved. There are 13 residues in the CDR3. Trimming shortened V by 6 bases and J by 0 bases, and 9 bases separated the two germline ends. Germline CDR1 MNHEY, CDR2 SVGAGI. CDR3 nucleotides: TGTGCCAGCAGCTCGGGTGACTCCTACGAGCAGTACTTC. This translates into CASSSGDSYEQYF.

The chain employs TRBV7-2 and TRBJ2-3; perhaps TRBD2 as D (6 bases). The V and J ends lost 1 base and 4 bases respectively, with 9 bases between them. This CDR3 comprises 14 residues. Looked up from germline, CDR1 is SGHTA and CDR2 is FQGNSA. The CDR3 loop is CASSLGSGADTQYF. For the CDR3, the DNA is TGTGCCAGCAGCTTAGGGTCGGGGGCAGATACGCAGTATTTT.

This sequence joins TRBV30 and TRBJ2-7; TRBD2 matches 12 bases. This CDR3 is built from 14 residues. V gave up 1 base and J gave up 6 bases; unmatched junction bases: 4. Germline V gene data show CDR1 as GTSNPN and CDR2 as SVGIG (reference sequence). CDR3 nucleotides: TGTGCCTGGAGTGGACTAGCGGGAGCTGTCGAGCAGTACTTC. Its protein product is CAWSGLAGAVEQYF.

The chain couples TRBV27 to TRBJ2-4, with TRBD1 matching over 8 bases. Germline lookup yields CDR1 MNHEY and CDR2 SMNVEV (reference sequence). V was pared by 11 bases and J by 0 bases, with 27 bases of the junction left unmatched. The CDR3 is 21 residues long. The CDR3 loop reads CAGREGQGLLRPDLAKNIQYF. In DNA, the CDR3 is TGTGCCGGTCGAGAAGGACAGGGACTCTTGCGGCCAGATTTAGCCAAAAACATTCAGTACTTC.

V gene TRBV7-2 combines with J gene TRBJ2-2, with a tentative D call TRBD2 (6 bases). V lost 3 bases and J 9 bases, leaving 11 bases between the germline ends. The CDR3 is 13 residues long. Germline V lookup: CDR1 SGHTA, CDR2 FQGNSA. The CDR3 spells CASSFLGGRELFF. CDR3 nucleotides: TGTGCCAGCAGCTTCCTCGGGGGTCGGGAGCTGTTTTTT.